One sample yielded the 3 T cell receptor beta chains listed below, sequenced in a study of control samples from healthy donors and cancer patients. The assay was immunoSEQ multiplex PCR, and TCRdb's table has in-frame clones only and misses some. The sample yields about 120,000 clones, over 75% seen once. Sequenced sample: blood. The receptors originated from a man between 18 and 29 years old in good health.

The chain employs TRBV12-3 or TRBV12-4 and TRBJ1-5; D perhaps matches TRBD1 (5 bases). V dropped 8 bases and J dropped 5 bases, with 13 bases sitting between them. The CDR3 has 13 amino acids. CDR3 bases: TGTGCCAGCGGGGGACGGCGGGATCAGCCCCAGCATTTT. Residues: CASGGRRDQPQHF.

This chain uses TRBV28 with TRBJ2-3, with 11 bases fitting TRBD2. This CDR3 comprises 14 residues. Germline values: CDR1 MDHEN, CDR2 SYDVKM. With 7 bases clipped from V and 4 bases from J, the junction kept 4 bases outside the gene matches. In DNA, the CDR3 is TGTGCCAGCACCACTAGCGGGAGTGCAGATACGCAGTATTTT. Translation: CASTTSGSADTQYF.

This chain links TRBV30 with TRBJ2-7; the D gene is possibly TRBD1 (5 bases). The V gene's germline CDR1 is GTSNPN and CDR2 SVGIG (reference sequence). The CDR3 consists of 13 residues. V dropped 2 bases and J dropped 0 bases, with 8 bases sitting between them. The CDR3 loop is CAWSKGISYEQYF. In DNA, the CDR3 is TGTGCCTGGAGTAAGGGGATCTCCTACGAGCAGTACTTC.